This T cell receptor beta chain was retrieved from a study of T cell responses to AZD1222 COVID-19 vaccine. TCRdb keeps only in-frame clones here, not all; method: immunoSEQ multiplex PCR. In the table there are 100,000 to 150,000 clones, 75% to 90% of which are singletons. V gave up 0 bases and J gave up 5 bases, with 5 bases separating them. The germline CDR1 and CDR2 sequences are SGHRS and YFSETQ. The CDR3 contains 13 residues. J is TRBJ1-4 and V is TRBV5-1, with D hard to call. This clonotype was sampled from an adult who received the AZD1222 COVID-19 vaccine. Specimen: peripheral blood, collected 28 days after the second AZD1222 dose. The CDR3 protein is CASSLAQNEKLFF. CDR3 DNA sequence: TGCGCCAGCAGCTTGGCCCAGAATGAAAAACTGTTTTTT.